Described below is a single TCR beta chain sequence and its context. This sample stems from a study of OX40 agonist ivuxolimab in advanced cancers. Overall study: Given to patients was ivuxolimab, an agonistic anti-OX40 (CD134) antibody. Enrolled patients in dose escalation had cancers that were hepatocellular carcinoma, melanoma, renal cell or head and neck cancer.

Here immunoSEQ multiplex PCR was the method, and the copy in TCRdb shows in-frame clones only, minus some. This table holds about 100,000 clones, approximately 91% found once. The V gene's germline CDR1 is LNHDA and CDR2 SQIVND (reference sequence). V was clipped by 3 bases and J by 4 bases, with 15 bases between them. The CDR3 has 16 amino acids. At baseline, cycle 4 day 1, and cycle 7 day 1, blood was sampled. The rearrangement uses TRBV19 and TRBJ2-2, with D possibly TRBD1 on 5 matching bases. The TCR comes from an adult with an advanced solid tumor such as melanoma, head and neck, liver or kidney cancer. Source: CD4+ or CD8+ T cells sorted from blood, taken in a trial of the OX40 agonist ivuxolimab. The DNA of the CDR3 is TGTGCCAGTAGTATTGGACATACAAACCCCACCGGGGAGCTGTTTTTT. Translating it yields CASSIGHTNPTGELFF.